This entry lists 13 T cell receptor beta chains sequenced from one sample in a study of T cell responses to AZD1222 COVID-19 vaccine. Profiling relied on immunoSEQ multiplex PCR, and the TCRdb table lists in-frame clones only, not all of them. The sample records 150,000 to 200,000 clones, 93% being singletons. This sample comprised peripheral blood, obtained on day 0 of AZD1222 vaccination. The origin of the receptors is an adult in good health.

This clone was found a few times. This chain connects TRBV9 to TRBJ2-7, with TRBD2 identical over 13 bases. CDR1 is SGDLS, CDR2 YYNGEE, per germline. This CDR3 has 15 residues. V lost 3 bases, J lost 3 bases, and 3 bases stayed unmatched. The CDR3 spells CASSEGTSGNYEQYF. CDR3 nucleotide sequence: TGTGCCAGCAGCGAGGGGACTAGCGGGAACTACGAGCAGTACTTC.

There are a few counts of this clone. The chain joins TRBV5-4 to TRBJ1-4; no clear D gene. The CDR3 contains 15 residues. Trimming left V 4 bases short and J 3 bases short, with 13 bases between. Germline CDR1 reads SGHNT; CDR2 reads YYREEE (reference sequence). Here the CDR3 reads CASSGSPTPNEKLFF. CDR3 in DNA: TGTGCCAGCAGCGGGTCACCGACACCTAATGAAAAACTGTTTTTT.

The chain employs TRBV3-1 (or the pseudogene TRBV3-2) and TRBJ1-5; D gene ambiguous. This CDR3 has 15 residues. Trimming pared 1 base from V and 4 bases from J, leaving 11 bases between. Germline V lookup: CDR1 LGHDT, CDR2 YNNKEL (reference sequence). CDR3 nucleotide sequence: TGTGCCAGCAGCCAAGGGCCGGCTTCTAATCAGCCCCAGCATTTT. Translating gives CASSQGPASNQPQHF.

As regards this clone: The same CDR3 can be traced to other DNA sequences in this sample. The chain uses TRBV6-5 and TRBJ1-2; no definite D call. CDR3 length: 14 amino acids. From germline, CDR1 is MNHEY and CDR2 SVGAGI. Between the trimmed V and J ends, which lost 2 bases and 4 bases, there was a span of 11 bases. The CDR3 nucleotides are TGTGCCAGCAGTTACCGGTCTATTGGCTATGGCTACACCTTC. Translation: CASSYRSIGYGYTF.

The chain recombines TRBV9 with TRBJ1-6; a possible D gene is TRBD1 (5 bases). Germline CDR1 SGDLS, CDR2 YYNGEE. This CDR3 contains 13 residues. V was cut by 1 base and J by 6 bases, with 5 bases left in between. CDR3 sequence reads: CASSVQGNSPLHF. The DNA for the CDR3 is TGTGCCAGCAGCGTACAGGGTAATTCACCCCTCCACTTT. Full variable domain (rest looked up from reference TRBV9 and TRBJ1-6): DSGVTQTPKHLITATGQRVTLRCSPRSGDLSVYWYQQSLDQGLQFLIQYYNGEERAKGNILERFSAQQFPDLHSELNLSSLELGDSALYFCASSVQGNSPLHFGNGTRLTVT.

This sequence joins TRBV6-5 and TRBJ1-1; 8 bases are shared with TRBD1. This CDR3 contains 14 residues. V was clipped by 4 bases and J by 4 bases; unmatched bases: 5. In germline, CDR1 is MNHEY, CDR2 SVGAGI. DNA for the CDR3: TGTGCCAGCAGTTCCCAGGGGGCGCGCACTGAAGCTTTCTTT. Residues: CASSSQGARTEAFF.

The rearrangement uses TRBV5-6 and TRBJ1-5; D might be TRBD1 (5 bases). With 5 bases removed from V and 6 bases from J, the gap between germline ends came to 15 bases. Germline V CDR1 and CDR2: SGHDT, YYEEEE. The CDR3 is 14 residues long. This CDR3 is CASRNRGAAQPQHF. CDR3 bases: TGTGCCAGCAGAAATCGGGGCGCGGCTCAGCCCCAGCATTTT.

This clone was detected once. V usage is TRBV5-5 and J usage is TRBJ2-3; D is unresolved. The germline V gene has CDR1 SGHKS and CDR2 YYEKEE (reference sequence). The ends were cut back, 3 bases at V and 2 bases at J, with 4 bases in the middle. The CDR3 sequence is 12 residues long. The CDR3 spells CASSSNTDTQYF. The CDR3 region has the DNA TGTGCCAGCAGCTCCAACACAGATACGCAGTATTTT.

The chain is built from TRBV19 and TRBJ2-1, with 8 bases identical to TRBD2. J was trimmed by 1 base and V by 6 bases; bases with no gene match: 8. Germline values: CDR1 LNHDA, CDR2 SQIVND (reference sequence). The CDR3 is made up of 16 amino acids. The CDR3 bases are TGTGCCAGTAGGCCTCGAGGGACTAGTTCCTACAATGAGCAGTTCTTC. It specifies CASRPRGTSSYNEQFF.

This sequence joins TRBV19 and TRBJ1-2; no clear D. The CDR3 is 15 amino acids. CDR1 and CDR2 from the germline V gene are LNHDA and SQIVND (reference sequence). The V end was cut by 3 bases, the J end by 5 bases, with 16 bases between. CDR3 region: CASSISRPSYYGYTF. In DNA, the CDR3 is TGTGCCAGTAGTATTTCCAGACCGTCATATTATGGCTACACCTTC. Full variable domain (remainder filled in from reference TRBV19 and TRBJ1-2): DGGITQSPKYLFRKEGQNVTLSCEQNLNHDAMYWYRQDPGQGLRLIYYSQIVNDFQKGDIAEGYSVSREKKESFPLTVTSAQKNPTAFYLCASSISRPSYYGYTFGSGTRLTVV.

The V gene is TRBV9, the J gene TRBJ1-1, with TRBD1 as a possible D gene (5 bases). This CDR3 spans 15 amino acids. Between the trimmed V and J ends, which lost 0 bases and 2 bases, there was a span of 11 bases. Germline CDR1 and CDR2: SGDLS and YYNGEE. Written as DNA, the CDR3 is TGTGCCAGCAGCGTAGTGGCCGGACAAAACACTGAAGCTTTCTTT. Amino acid sequence: CASSVVAGQNTEAFF.

The rearrangement joins TRBV19 to TRBJ1-5; D remains ambiguous. V was cut by 8 bases and J by 5 bases, with 19 bases left in between. The CDR3 totals 15 residues. The germline gives CDR1 LNHDA, CDR2 SQIVND (reference sequence). For the CDR3, the DNA is TGTGCCAGTCGTGTCTCTGGGCAGGCCCATCAGCCCCAGCATTTT. Protein product: CASRVSGQAHQPQHF.

The rearrangement joins TRBV11-3 to TRBJ2-1; possible D gene TRBD1, 5 bases. Per the germline V gene, CDR1 is SGHNT and CDR2 is YENEEA. The CDR3 spans 15 residues. Trimming removed 5 bases at V and 7 bases at J, with 18 bases between. CDR3 sequence reads: CASSPRAGMENEQFF. CDR3 coding DNA: TGTGCCAGCAGCCCTAGGGCAGGGATGGAGAATGAGCAGTTCTTC.